The clone carrying this T cell receptor (beta chain) appeared a few times. This record comes from a study of T-cell reconstitution after alpha-beta-depleted transplantation in children. Unique molecular identifiers were incorporated into the prepared TCRbeta library. TCRdb passed the PCR reads through MiXCR, listing each CDR3 protein once. Counted here are some 340,000 distinct CDR3 sequences, over 9% occurring once; the ten biggest clones make up 2% to 2.5%. Germline CDR1 is SGHTA and CDR2 is FQGTGA. Unmatched junction bases numbered 4, after V lost 1 base and J lost 1 base. The CDR3 has 16 residues.

The rearrangement uses TRBV7-3 and TRBJ2-1, with 7 positions matching TRBD2. This clonotype was obtained from a human donor who donated a stem cell graft to a child with acute lymphoblastic leukemia. The input for sequencing was PBMCs from the stem cell graft donor, taken from the stem cell graft. As DNA, the CDR3 is TGTGCCAGCAGCTTAAAATACGGGGGGTCCTACAATGAGCAGTTCTTC. It encodes CASSLKYGGSYNEQFF.